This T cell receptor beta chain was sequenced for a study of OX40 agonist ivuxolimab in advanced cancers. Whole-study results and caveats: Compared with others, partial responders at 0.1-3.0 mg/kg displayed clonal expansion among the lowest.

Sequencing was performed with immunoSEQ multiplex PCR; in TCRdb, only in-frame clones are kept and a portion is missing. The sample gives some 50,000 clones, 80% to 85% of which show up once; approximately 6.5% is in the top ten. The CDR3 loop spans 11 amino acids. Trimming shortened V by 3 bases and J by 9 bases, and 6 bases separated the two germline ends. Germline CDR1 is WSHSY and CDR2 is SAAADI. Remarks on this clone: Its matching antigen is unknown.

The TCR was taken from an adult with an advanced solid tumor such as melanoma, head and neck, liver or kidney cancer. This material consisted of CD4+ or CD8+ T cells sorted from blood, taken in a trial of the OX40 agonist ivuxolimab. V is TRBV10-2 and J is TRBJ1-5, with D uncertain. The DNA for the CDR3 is TGCGCCAGCAGTGACTCCGGGCCCCAGCATTTT. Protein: CASSDSGPQHF.